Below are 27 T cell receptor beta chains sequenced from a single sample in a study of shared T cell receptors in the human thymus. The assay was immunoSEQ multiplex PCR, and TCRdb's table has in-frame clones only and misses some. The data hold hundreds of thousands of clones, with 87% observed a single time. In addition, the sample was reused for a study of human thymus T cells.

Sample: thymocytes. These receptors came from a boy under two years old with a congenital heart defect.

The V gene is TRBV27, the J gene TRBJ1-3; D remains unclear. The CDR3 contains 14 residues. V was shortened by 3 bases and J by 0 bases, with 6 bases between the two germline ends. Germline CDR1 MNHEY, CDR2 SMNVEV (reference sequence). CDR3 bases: TGTGCCAGCAGTTTGCACAGCTCTGGAAACACCATATATTTT. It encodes CASSLHSSGNTIYF.

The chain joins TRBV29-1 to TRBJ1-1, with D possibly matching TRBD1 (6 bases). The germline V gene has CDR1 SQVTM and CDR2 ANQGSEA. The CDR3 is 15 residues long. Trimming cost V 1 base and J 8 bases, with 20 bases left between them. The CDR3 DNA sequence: TGCAGCGTTGAAGGGTGGGGGACACTGAGAACCGAAGCTTTCTTT. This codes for CSVEGWGTLRTEAFF.

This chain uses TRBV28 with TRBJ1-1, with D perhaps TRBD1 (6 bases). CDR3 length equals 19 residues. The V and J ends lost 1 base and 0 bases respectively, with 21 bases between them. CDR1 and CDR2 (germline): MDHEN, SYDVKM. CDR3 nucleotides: TGTGCCAGCAGTTTATCCTCTTCGATCAGGGGATTGATGAACACTGAAGCTTTCTTT. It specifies CASSLSSSIRGLMNTEAFF.

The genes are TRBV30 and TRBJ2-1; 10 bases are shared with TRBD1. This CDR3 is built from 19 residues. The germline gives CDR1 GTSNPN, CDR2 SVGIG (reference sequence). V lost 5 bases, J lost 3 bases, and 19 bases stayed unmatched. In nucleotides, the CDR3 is TGTGCCTGGTCACCTCGGACAGGGGGTTTAGCGGGACACTACAATGAGCAGTTCTTC. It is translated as CAWSPRTGGLAGHYNEQFF.

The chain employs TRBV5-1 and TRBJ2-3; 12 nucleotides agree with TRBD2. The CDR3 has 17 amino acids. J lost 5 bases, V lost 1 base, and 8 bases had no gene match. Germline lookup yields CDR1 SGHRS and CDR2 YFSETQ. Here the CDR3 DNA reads TGCGCCAGCAGCTTGACGGCTAGCGGGGGGGCCATAGATACGCAGTATTTT. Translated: CASSLTASGGAIDTQYF.

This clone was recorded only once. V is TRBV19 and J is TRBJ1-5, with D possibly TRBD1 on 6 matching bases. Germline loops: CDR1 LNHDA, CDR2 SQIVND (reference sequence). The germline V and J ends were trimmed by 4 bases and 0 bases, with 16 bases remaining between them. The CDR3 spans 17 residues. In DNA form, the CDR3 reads TGTGCCAGTAGTAGGGGAGGGGGGGCTTATAGCAATCAGCCCCAGCATTTT. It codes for CASSRGGGAYSNQPQHF.

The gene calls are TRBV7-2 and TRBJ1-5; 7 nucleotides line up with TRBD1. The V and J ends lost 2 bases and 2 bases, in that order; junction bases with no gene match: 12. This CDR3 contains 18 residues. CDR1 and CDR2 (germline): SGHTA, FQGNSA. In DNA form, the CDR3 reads TGTGCCAGCAGCTTATTGGGGGGAGACAGGGTGGGCAATCAGCCCCAGCATTTT. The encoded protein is CASSLLGGDRVGNQPQHF. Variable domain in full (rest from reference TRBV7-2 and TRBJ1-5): GAGVSQSPSNKVTEKGKDVELRCDPISGHTALYWYRQSLGQGLEFLIYFQGNSAPDKSGLPSDRFSAERTGGSVSTLTIQRTQQEDSAVYLCASSLLGGDRVGNQPQHFGDGTRLSIL.

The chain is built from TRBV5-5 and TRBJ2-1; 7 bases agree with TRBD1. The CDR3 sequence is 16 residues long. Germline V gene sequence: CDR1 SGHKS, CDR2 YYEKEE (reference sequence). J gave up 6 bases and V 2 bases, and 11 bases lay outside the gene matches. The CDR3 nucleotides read TGTGCCAGCAGCTTCGGTCCGGGACAGTGGGGCAATGAGCAGTTCTTC. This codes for CASSFGPGQWGNEQFF.

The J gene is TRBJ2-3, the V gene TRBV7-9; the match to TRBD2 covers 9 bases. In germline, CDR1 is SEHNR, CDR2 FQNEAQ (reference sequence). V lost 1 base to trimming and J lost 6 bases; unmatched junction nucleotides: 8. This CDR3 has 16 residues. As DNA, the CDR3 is TGTGCCAGCAGCTTAGTAGGGACTAGCCCCTTCGATACGCAGTATTTT. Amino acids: CASSLVGTSPFDTQYF.

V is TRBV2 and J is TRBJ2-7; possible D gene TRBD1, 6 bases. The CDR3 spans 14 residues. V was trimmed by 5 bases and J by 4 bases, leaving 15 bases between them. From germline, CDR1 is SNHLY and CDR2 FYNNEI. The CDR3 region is CASSPDRPIYEQYF. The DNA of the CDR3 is TGTGCCAGCAGTCCAGACAGGCCGATATACGAGCAGTACTTC.

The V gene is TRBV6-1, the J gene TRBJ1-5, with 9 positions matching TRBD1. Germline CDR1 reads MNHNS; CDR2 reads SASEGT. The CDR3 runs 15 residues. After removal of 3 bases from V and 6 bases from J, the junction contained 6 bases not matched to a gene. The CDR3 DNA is TGTGCCAGCAGTGACCCGGGACAGGGAGGTCAGCCCCAGCATTTT. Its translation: CASSDPGQGGQPQHF.

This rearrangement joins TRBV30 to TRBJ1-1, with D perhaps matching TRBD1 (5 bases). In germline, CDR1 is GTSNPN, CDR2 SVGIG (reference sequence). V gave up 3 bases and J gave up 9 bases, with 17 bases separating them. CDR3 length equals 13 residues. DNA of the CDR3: TGTGCCTGGAGAATTGTGGGGGGGTGGAAAGCTTTCTTT. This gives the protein CAWRIVGGWKAFF. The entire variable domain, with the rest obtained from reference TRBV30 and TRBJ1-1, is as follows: SQTIHQWPATLVQPVGSPLSLECTVEGTSNPNLYWYRQAAGRGLQLLFYSVGIGQISSEVPQNLSASRPQDRQFILSSKKLLLSDSGFYLCAWRIVGGWKAFFGQGTRLTVV.

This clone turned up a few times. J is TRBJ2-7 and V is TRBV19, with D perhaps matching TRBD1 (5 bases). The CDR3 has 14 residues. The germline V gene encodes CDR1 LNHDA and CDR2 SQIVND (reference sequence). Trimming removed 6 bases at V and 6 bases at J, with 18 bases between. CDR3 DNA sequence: TGTGCCAGTAGGCCCGCCCCCAGGGTAGGCGAGCAGTACTTC. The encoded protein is CASRPAPRVGEQYF.

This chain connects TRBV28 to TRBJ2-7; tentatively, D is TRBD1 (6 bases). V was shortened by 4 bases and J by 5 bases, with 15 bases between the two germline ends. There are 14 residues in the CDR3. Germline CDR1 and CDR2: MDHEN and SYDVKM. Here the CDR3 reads CASSSESRGDEQYF. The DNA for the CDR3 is TGTGCCAGCAGTTCTGAGTCCAGGGGCGACGAGCAGTACTTC. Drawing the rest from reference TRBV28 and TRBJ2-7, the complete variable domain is DVKVTQSSRYLVKRTGEKVFLECVQDMDHENMFWYRQDPGLGLRLIYFSYDVKMKEKGDIPEGYSVSREKKERFSLILESASTNQTSMYLCASSSESRGDEQYFGPGTRLTVT.

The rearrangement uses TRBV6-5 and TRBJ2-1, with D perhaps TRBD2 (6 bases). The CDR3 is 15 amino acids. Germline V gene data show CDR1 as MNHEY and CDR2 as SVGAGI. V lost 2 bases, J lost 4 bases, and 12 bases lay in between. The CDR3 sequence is CASSYSAGTYNEQFF. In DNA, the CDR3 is TGTGCCAGCAGTTACAGCGCGGGGACTTACAATGAGCAGTTCTTC.

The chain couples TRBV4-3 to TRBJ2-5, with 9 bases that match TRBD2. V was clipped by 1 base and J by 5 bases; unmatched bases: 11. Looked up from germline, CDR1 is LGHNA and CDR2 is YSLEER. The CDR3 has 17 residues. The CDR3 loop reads CASSQGRGREGGETQYF. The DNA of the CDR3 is TGCGCCAGCAGCCAAGGACGTGGGCGGGAGGGTGGCGAGACCCAGTACTTC.

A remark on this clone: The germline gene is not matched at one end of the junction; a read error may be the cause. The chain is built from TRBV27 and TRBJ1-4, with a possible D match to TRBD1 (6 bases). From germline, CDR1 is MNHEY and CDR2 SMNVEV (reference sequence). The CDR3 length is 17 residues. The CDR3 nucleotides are TGTGCCAGCAATTTATCGGCAGGGGAGAGCGCTAATGAAAAACTGTTTTTT. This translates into CASNLSAGESANEKLFF.

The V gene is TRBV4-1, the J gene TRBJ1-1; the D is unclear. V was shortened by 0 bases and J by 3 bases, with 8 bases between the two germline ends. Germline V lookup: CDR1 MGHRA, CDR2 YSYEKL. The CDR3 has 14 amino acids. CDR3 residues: CASSQELRDTEAFF. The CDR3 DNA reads TGCGCCAGCAGCCAAGAGCTCCGGGACACTGAAGCTTTCTTT.

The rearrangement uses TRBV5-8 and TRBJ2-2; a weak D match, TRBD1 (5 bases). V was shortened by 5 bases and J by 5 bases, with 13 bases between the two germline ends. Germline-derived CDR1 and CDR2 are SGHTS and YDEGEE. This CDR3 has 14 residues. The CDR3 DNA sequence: TGTGCCAGCAGAGATAGGGGCTGGACCGGGGAGCTGTTTTTT. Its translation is CASRDRGWTGELFF.

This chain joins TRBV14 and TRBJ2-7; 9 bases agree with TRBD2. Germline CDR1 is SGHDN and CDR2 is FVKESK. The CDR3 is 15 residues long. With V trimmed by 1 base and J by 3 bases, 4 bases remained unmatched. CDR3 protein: CASSQVSGSVYEQYF. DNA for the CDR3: TGTGCCAGCAGCCAAGTTAGCGGGAGTGTCTACGAGCAGTACTTC.

CDR3 nucleotide sequence: TGTGCCAGCAGCTTAGATGTCAGGGCGGACCCCCCTTACGAGCAGTACTTC. It specifies CASSLDVRADPPYEQYF. This chain joins TRBV7-9 and TRBJ2-7, with D possibly being TRBD1 (5 bases). Trimming removed 1 base at V and 4 bases at J, with 20 bases between. The CDR3 sequence is 17 residues long. Germline assignment: CDR1 SEHNR and CDR2 FQNEAQ (reference sequence).

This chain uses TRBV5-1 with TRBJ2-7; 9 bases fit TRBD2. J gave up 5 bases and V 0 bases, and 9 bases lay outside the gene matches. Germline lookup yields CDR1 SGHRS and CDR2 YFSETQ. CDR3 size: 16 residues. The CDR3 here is CASSLELASGMDEQYF. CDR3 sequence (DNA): TGCGCCAGCAGCTTGGAACTGGCTAGCGGGATGGACGAGCAGTACTTC.

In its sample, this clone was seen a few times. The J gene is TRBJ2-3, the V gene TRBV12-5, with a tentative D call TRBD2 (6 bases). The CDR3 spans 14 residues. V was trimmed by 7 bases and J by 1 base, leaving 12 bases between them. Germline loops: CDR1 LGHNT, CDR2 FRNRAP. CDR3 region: CASVPGVRTDTQYF. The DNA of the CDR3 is TGTGCTAGTGTTCCGGGGGTCCGCACAGATACGCAGTATTTT.

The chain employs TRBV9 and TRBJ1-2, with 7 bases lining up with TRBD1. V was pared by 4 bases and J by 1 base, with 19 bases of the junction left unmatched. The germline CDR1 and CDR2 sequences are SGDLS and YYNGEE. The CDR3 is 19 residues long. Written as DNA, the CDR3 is TGTGCCAGCAGCCCCTTCCGGGGCTACAGGGGTTCCTTTAACTATGGCTACACCTTC. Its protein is CASSPFRGYRGSFNYGYTF.

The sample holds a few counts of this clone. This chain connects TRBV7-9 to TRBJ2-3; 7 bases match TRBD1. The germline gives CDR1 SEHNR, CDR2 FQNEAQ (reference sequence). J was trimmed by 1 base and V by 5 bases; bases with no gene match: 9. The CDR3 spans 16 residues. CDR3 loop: CASSQGGEDCTDTQYF. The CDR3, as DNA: TGTGCCAGCAGCCAAGGGGGCGAAGACTGCACAGATACGCAGTATTTT.

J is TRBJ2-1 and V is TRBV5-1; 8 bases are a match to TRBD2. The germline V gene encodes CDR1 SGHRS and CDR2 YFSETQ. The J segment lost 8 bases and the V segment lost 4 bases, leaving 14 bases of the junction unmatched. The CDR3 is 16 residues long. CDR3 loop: CASSQTVGGRNDEQFF. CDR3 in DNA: TGCGCCAGCAGCCAAACCGTAGGCGGGAGGAACGATGAGCAGTTCTTC.

CDR3 sequence: CASSADSSGGSNEQFF. The CDR3 nucleotides read TGTGCCAGCAGCGCAGACTCTAGCGGGGGGTCCAATGAGCAGTTCTTC. The rearrangement links TRBV7-6 to TRBJ2-1; 11 nucleotides agree with TRBD2. V lost 5 bases and J lost 6; bases outside the gene matches: 9. The CDR3 loop spans 16 amino acids. CDR1 is SGHVS and CDR2 is FNYEAQ in the germline V gene.